This T cell receptor (beta chain) was documented in a study of blood T cell repertoires in COVID-19. This clone was recorded only once. The CDR3 is made up of 15 amino acids. CDR1 is SGDLS and CDR2 is YYNGEE in the germline V gene. Trimming took 0 bases from V and 2 from J, leaving 9 bases between them. Measured with immunoSEQ multiplex PCR; TCRdb has only the in-frame clones, and not every one. The data contain over 200,000 clones, 84% of them seen just once; the ten biggest clones take up around 2.5%. The receptor was derived from a middle-aged man who had recovered from COVID-19. The specimen sequenced was peripheral blood. The gene calls are TRBV9 and TRBJ1-3; unclear D gene. The CDR3 nucleotides read TGTGCCAGCAGCGTAGTACCAGGCGCTGGAAACACCATATATTTT. Amino acid sequence: CASSVVPGAGNTIYF.